This T cell receptor beta chain was documented in a study of CD8+CD57+ T cells in acquired aplastic anemia. Across the whole study: Recorded DNA amounts for sorted CD4+ and CD8+ cells had an average of around 3.4 ug.

Genomic DNA, serving as template, underwent TCR beta VDJ and CDR3 profiling. TCRdb passed the reads through MiXCR, listing each CDR3 protein once. The sample lists 200,000 to 250,000 distinct CDR3 sequences, roughly 53% seen once, with just under 20% in the top ten. Patients picked for sequencing had shown CD8+CD57+ cell expansion detected by flow cytometry. The CDR3 runs 16 residues. Germline values: CDR1 LNHDA, CDR2 SQIVND (reference sequence). Trimming left V 3 bases short and J 5 bases short, with 18 bases between. The sample holds many counts of this clonotype. The clonotype was recovered from a human donor with aplastic anemia. The chain uses TRBV19 and TRBJ2-3; D may correspond to TRBD1 or TRBD2 (5 bases each). The sample comprised sorted CD4+, CD8+, or CD8+CD57+ T cells (not recorded which) from PBMCs. The CDR3 DNA sequence: TGTGCCAGTAGTATTGCGAGGGGTGGGGTAGGAGATACGCAGTATTTT. Translated: CASSIARGGVGDTQYF. The full variable domain, completed using reference TRBV19 and TRBJ2-3, is DGGITQSPKYLFRKEGQNVTLSCEQNLNHDAMYWYRQDPGQGLRLIYYSQIVNDFQKGDIAEGYSVSREKKESFPLTVTSAQKNPTAFYLCASSIARGGVGDTQYFGPGTRLTVL.